This TCR beta chain derives from a study of T cell responses to AZD1222 COVID-19 vaccine. Study results and caveats: Nearly half of spike-specific TCRs reportedly target variant regions that are unmutated in the B.1.351 and B.1.1.7 variants. Spike-specific TCR depth and breadth grew after two AZD1222 doses.

Libraries were prepared by immunoSEQ multiplex PCR; TCRdb keeps only in-frame clonotypes and omits some of them. Here the sample spans about 94,000 clones, about 90% being singletons. A remark on this clone: The antigen is not known.

Germline values: CDR1 LNHDA, CDR2 SQIVND (reference sequence). After removal of 7 bases from V and 4 bases from J, the junction contained 10 bases not matched to a gene. The CDR3 runs to 15 residues. The specimen comprised peripheral blood, sampled on day 0 of AZD1222 vaccination. The chain carries TRBV19 and TRBJ2-1; 7 nucleotides align to TRBD1. The sequence was collected from an adult in good health. The CDR3 DNA sequence: TGTGCCAGTAACAACAGGGGCGACGGGTACAATGAGCAGTTCTTC. The encoded protein is CASNNRGDGYNEQFF. The entire variable domain, with the rest obtained from reference TRBV19 and TRBJ2-1, is as follows: DGGITQSPKYLFRKEGQNVTLSCEQNLNHDAMYWYRQDPGQGLRLIYYSQIVNDFQKGDIAEGYSVSREKKESFPLTVTSAQKNPTAFYLCASNNRGDGYNEQFFGPGTRLTVL.